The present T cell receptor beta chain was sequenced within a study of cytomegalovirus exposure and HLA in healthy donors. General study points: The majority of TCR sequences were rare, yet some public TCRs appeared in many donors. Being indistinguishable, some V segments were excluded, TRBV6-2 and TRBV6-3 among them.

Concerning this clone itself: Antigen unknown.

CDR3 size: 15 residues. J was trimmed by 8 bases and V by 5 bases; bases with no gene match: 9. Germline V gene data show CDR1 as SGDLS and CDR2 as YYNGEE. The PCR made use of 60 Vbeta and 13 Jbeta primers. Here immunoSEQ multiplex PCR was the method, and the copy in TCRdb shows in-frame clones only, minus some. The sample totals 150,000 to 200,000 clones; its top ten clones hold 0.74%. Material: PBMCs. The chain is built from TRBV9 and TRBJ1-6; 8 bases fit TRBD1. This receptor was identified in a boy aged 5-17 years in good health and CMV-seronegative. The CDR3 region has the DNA TGTGCCAGCAGGCCCTCGACAGGGGAATATTCACCCCTCCACTTT. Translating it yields CASRPSTGEYSPLHF.